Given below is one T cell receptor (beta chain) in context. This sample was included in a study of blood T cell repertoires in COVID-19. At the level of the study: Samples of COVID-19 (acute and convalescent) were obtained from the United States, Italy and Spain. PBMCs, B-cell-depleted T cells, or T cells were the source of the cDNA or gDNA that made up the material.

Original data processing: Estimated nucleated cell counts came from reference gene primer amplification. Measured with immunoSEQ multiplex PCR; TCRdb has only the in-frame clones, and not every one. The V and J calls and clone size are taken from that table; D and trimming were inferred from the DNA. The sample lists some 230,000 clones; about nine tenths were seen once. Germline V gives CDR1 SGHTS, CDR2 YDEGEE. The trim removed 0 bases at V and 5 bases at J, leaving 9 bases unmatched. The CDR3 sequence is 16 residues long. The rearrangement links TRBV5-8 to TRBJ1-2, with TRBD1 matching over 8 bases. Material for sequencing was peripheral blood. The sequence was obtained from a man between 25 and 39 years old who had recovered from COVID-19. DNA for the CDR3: TGTGCCAGCAGCTTGGATCTGGACAGGGTTTCTTATGGCTACACCTTC. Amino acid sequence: CASSLDLDRVSYGYTF.